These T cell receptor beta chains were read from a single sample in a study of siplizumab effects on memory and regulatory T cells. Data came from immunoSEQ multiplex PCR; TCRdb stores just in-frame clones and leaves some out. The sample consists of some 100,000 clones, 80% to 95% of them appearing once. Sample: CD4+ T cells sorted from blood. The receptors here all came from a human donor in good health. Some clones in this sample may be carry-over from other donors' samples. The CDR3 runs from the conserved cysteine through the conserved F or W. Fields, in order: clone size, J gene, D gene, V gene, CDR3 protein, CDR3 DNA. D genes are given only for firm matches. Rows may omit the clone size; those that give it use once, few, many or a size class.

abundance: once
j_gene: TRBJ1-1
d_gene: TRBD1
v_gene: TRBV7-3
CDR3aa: CASSRDRVSEAFF
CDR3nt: TGTGCCAGCAGCCGGGACAGGGTCTCTGAAGCTTTCTTT

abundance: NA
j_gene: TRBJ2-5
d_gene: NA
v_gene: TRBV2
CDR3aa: CASSEGQTGVTQYF
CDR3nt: TGTGCCAGCAGTGAAGGACAGACGGGGGTGACCCAGTACTTC

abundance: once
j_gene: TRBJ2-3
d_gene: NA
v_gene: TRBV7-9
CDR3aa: CASSSGSQGLDTQYF
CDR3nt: TGTGCCAGCAGCTCTGGGAGCCAGGGGTTAGATACGCAGTATTTT

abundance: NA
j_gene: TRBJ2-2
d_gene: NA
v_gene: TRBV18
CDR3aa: CASSPMGLDVVGPGELFF
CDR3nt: TGTGCCAGCTCACCGATGGGACTCGACGTCGTGGGTCCCGGGGAGCTGTTTTTT

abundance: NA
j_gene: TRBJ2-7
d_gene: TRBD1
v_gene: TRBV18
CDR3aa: CASSPDRGTPYEQYF
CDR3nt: TGTGCCAGCTCACCGGACAGGGGGACTCCCTACGAGCAGTACTTC

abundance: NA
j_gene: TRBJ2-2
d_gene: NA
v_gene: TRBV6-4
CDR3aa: CASSPVGLRPNTGELFF
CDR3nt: TGTGCCAGCAGTCCCGTAGGATTGCGGCCGAACACCGGGGAGCTGTTTTTT

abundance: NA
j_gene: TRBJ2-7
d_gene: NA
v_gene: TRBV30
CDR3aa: CAWSVGQLYEQYF
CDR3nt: TGTGCCTGGAGTGTCGGACAACTCTACGAGCAGTACTTC

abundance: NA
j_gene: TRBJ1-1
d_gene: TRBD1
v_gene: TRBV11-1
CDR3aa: CASSLGQGIEAFF
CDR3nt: TGTGCCAGCAGCTTAGGACAGGGCATTGAAGCTTTCTTT

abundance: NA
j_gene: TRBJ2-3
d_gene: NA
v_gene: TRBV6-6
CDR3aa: CASLGGSTDTQYF
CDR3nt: TGTGCCAGCTTGGGCGGGAGCACAGATACGCAGTATTTT

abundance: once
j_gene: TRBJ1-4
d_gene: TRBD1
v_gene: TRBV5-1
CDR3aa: CASSTGQGKLTEKLFF
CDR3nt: TGCGCCAGCAGCACGGGACAGGGGAAGTTGACTGAAAAACTGTTTTTT

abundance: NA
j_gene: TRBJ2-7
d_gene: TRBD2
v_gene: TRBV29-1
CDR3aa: CSVETGGRVQYF
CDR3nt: TGCAGCGTTGAAACGGGCGGGAGGGTGCAGTACTTC

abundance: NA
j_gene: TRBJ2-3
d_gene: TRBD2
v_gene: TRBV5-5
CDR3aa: CASSLTSGRADLLADTQYF
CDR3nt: TGTGCCAGCAGCTTGACTAGCGGGAGGGCGGATCTCCTCGCAGATACGCAGTATTTT

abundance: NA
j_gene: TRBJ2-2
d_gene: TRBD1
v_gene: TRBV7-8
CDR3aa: CASSPHSGTGAGELFF
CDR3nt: TGTGCCAGCAGCCCCCACTCCGGGACAGGGGCCGGGGAGCTGTTTTTT

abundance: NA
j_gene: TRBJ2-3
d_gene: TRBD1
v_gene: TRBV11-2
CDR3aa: CASSFTRTGPTDTQYF
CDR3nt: TGTGCCAGCAGCTTCACCCGGACAGGACCCACAGATACGCAGTATTTT

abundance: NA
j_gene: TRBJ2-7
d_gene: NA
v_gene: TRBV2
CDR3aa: CASSSFGAQEYF
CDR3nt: TGTGCCAGCAGTTCCTTTGGGGCCCAGGAGTACTTC

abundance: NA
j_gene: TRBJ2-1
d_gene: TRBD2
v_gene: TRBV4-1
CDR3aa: CASRNSGGAYNEQFF
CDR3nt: TGCGCCAGCAGGAATAGCGGGGGAGCCTACAATGAGCAGTTCTTC

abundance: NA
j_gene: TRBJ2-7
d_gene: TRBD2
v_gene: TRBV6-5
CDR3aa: CASRPGTSGNNEQYF
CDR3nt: TGTGCCAGCAGACCCGGGACTAGCGGGAATAACGAGCAGTACTTC

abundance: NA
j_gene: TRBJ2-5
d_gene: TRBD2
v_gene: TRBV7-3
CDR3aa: CASSLGLAETQYF
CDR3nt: TGTGCCAGCAGCCTTGGACTAGCAGAGACCCAGTACTTC

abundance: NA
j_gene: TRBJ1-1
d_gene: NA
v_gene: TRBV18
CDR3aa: CASSRGAGRTEAFF
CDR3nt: TGTGCCAGCTCACGGGGGGCGGGTCGCACTGAAGCTTTCTTT

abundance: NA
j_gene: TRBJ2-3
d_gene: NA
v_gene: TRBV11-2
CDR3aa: CASVAQPSTDTQYF
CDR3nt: TGTGCCAGCGTAGCGCAACCTAGCACAGATACGCAGTATTTT

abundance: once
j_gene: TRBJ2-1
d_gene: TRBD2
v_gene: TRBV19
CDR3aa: CASSIQRAASGSVHNEQFF
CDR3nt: TGTGCCAGTAGTATACAGCGAGCGGCTAGCGGGAGTGTTCACAATGAGCAGTTCTTC

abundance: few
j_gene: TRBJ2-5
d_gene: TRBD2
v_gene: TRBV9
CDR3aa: CASSVAPSGETQYF
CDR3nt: TGTGCCAGCAGCGTAGCTCCTAGCGGAGAGACCCAGTACTTC

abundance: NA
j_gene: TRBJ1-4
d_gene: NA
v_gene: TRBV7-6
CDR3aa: CASSLAGVWTPGELFF
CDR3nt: TGTGCCAGCAGCTTAGCGGGGGTATGGACACCCGGGGAACTGTTTTTT

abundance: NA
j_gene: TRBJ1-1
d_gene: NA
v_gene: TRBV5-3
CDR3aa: CARSFNGQTNTEAFF
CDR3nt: TGTGCCAGAAGCTTTAATGGACAGACGAACACTGAAGCTTTCTTT

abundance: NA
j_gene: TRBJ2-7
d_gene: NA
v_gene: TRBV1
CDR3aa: CTSSQESSRFLRDF
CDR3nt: TGCACCAGCAGCCAAGAATCTAGCCGTTTTCTTAGGGACTTC

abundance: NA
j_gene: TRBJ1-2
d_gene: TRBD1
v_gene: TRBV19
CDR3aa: CASLTGNYGYTF
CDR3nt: TGTGCCAGTTTGACAGGGAACTATGGCTACACCTTC

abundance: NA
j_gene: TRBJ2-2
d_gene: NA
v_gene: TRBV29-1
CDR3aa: CSVGAGNTGELFF
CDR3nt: TGCAGCGTGGGGGCGGGGAACACCGGGGAGCTGTTTTTT

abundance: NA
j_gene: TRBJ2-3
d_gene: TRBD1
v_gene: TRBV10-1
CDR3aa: CASSEPPVRGWDTQYF
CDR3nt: TGCGCCAGCAGTGAACCTCCAGTCAGGGGGTGGGATACGCAGTATTTT

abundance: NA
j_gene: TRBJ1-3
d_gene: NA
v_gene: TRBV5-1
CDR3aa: CASSFGQSSGNTIYF
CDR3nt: TGCGCCAGCAGCTTCGGACAGAGCTCTGGAAACACCATATATTTT

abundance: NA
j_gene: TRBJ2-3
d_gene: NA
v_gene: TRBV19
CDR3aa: CASRRAWGTDTQYF
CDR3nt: TGTGCCAGCCGACGGGCGTGGGGCACAGATACGCAGTATTTT

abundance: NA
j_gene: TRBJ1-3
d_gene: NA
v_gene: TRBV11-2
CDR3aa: CASSLWGVRSGNTIYF
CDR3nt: TGTGCCAGCAGCTTATGGGGAGTGAGATCTGGAAACACCATATATTTT

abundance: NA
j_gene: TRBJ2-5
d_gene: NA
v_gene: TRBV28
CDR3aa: CASSPSVRAQYF
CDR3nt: TGTGCCAGCAGTCCCTCGGTGAGAGCTCAGTACTTC

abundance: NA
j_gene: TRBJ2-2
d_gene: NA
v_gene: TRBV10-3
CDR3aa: CAISGTTSGRGTGELFF
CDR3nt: TGTGCCATCAGTGGGACCACAAGCGGCCGGGGCACCGGGGAGCTGTTTTTT

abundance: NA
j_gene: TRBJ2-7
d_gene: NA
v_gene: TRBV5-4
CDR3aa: CASSFPPRGAGVTHEQYF
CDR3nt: TGTGCCAGCAGCTTCCCACCCCGGGGGGCGGGAGTAACCCACGAGCAGTACTTC

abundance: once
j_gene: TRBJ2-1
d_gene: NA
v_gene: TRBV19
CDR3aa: CASRKAVSSYNEQFF
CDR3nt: TGTGCCAGTCGAAAGGCGGTAAGCTCCTACAATGAGCAGTTCTTC

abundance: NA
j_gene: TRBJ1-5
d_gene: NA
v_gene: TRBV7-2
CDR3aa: CASSHFRTAYNQPQHF
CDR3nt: TGTGCCAGCAGCCATTTCAGGACAGCATACAATCAGCCCCAGCATTTT

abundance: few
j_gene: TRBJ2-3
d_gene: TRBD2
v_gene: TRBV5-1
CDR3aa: CASRKTGGISTDTQYF
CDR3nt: TGCGCCAGCAGAAAAACGGGGGGGATTAGCACAGATACGCAGTATTTT

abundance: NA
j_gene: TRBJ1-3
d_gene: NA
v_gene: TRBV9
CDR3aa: CASSLEHKGTVGNTIYF
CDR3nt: TGTGCCAGCAGCCTAGAACACAAAGGGACCGTTGGAAACACCATATATTTT

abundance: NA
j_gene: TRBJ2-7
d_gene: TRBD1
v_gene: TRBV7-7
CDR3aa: CASSLATGPYEQYF
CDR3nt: TGTGCTAGCAGCTTAGCGACAGGGCCCTACGAGCAGTACTTC

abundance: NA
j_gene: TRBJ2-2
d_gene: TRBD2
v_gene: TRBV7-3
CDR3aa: CASSSHKGLAGDRTGELFF
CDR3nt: TGTGCCAGCAGCTCCCACAAGGGACTAGCGGGAGATCGCACCGGGGAGCTGTTTTTT

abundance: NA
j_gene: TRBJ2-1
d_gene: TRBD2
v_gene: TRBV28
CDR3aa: CASSLAPGASGSSYNEQFF
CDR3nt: TGTGCCAGCAGTTTAGCGCCCGGGGCTAGCGGGAGTTCCTACAATGAGCAGTTCTTC

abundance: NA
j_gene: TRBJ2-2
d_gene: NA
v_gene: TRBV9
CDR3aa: CASSPGQGARGRAGTGELFF
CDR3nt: TGTGCCAGCAGCCCCGGTCAGGGGGCTCGCGGGAGGGCCGGCACCGGGGAGCTGTTTTTT

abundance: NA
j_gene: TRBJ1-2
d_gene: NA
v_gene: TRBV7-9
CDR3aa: CASSFGRVYGYTF
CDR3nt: TGTGCCAGCAGCTTCGGCAGGGTATATGGCTACACCTTC

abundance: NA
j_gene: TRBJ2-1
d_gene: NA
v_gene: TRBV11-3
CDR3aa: CASSLEGSPPDEQFF
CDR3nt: TGTGCCAGCAGCTTAGAAGGGAGCCCCCCGGATGAGCAGTTCTTC

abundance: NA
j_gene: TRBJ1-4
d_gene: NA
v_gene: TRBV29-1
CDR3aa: CSVGGAGEKLFF
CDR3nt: TGCAGCGTTGGGGGGGCTGGAGAAAAACTGTTTTTT

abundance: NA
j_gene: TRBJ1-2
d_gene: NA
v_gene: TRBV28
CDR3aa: CAITQGYGYTF
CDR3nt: TGTGCCATAACCCAGGGGTATGGCTACACCTTC

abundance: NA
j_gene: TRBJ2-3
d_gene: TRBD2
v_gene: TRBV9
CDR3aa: CASSGLTSGDPQYF
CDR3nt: TGTGCCAGCAGCGGATTGACTAGCGGGGATCCGCAGTATTTT

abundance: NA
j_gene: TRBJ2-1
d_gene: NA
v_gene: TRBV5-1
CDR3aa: CASSKTSLGNEQFF
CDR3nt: TGCGCCAGCAGCAAAACTAGCTTGGGCAATGAGCAGTTCTTC